This TCR beta chain was obtained from a study of blood T cell repertoires in COVID-19. Assay used: immunoSEQ multiplex PCR; TCRdb lists only in-frame clones, some missing. This table holds over 25,000 clones, 84% found once. The germline CDR1 and CDR2 sequences are MNHEY and SVGAGI. Trimming removed 5 bases at V and 5 bases at J, with 9 bases between. This CDR3 contains 12 residues. The V call is TRBV6-5, the J call TRBJ1-1; no firm D call. The TCR originated in a human donor in a cohort sampled during active COVID-19. Sample: peripheral blood. Here the CDR3 DNA reads TGTGCCAGCAGTCGGGAAGGAACTGAAGCTTTCTTT. Protein: CASSREGTEAFF.